This entry lists 30 T cell receptor beta chains sequenced from one sample in a study of siplizumab effects on memory and regulatory T cells. The data were produced by immunoSEQ multiplex PCR, yet TCRdb's version contains in-frame clones alone and is incomplete. The table records about 72,000 clones, about 90% of them present only once. The sequencing sample was made of CD8+ T cells sorted from blood. All receptors come from a human donor in good health.

This chain links TRBV7-9 with TRBJ2-7, with D possibly being TRBD2 (5 bases). The CDR3 spans 13 residues. Germline-derived CDR1 and CDR2 are SEHNR and FQNEAQ (reference sequence). The V end was cut by 5 bases, the J end by 2 bases, with 10 bases between. CDR3 coding DNA: TGTGCCAGCAGCCTACCTAGCCCCTACGAGCAGTACTTC. Translated: CASSLPSPYEQYF.

The rearrangement uses TRBV5-4 and TRBJ1-2, with no clear D. There are 14 residues in the CDR3. The germline V gene encodes CDR1 SGHNT and CDR2 YYREEE (reference sequence). V was shortened by 4 bases and J by 5 bases, with 15 bases between the two germline ends. The DNA of the CDR3 is TGTGCCAGCAGCCTCTCCGGCATTCCGTATGGCTACACCTTC. It codes for CASSLSGIPYGYTF.

The gene calls are TRBV13 and TRBJ1-4; 11 positions match TRBD1. Germline values: CDR1 PRHDT, CDR2 FYEKMQ (reference sequence). This CDR3 has 17 amino acids. V shed 5 bases and J 8 bases; nucleotides not matched to a gene: 13. CDR3 in amino acids: CASSLWTGGPEGEKLFF. The CDR3 DNA reads TGTGCCAGCAGCCTCTGGACAGGGGGCCCCGAGGGCGAAAAACTGTTTTTT.

The chain has TRBV11-1 and TRBJ2-7; 7 bases align to TRBD1. Looked up from germline, CDR1 is SGHAT and CDR2 is FQDESV (reference sequence). Germline trimming cut 4 bases from V and 1 base from J; bases unmatched to any gene: 7. CDR3 length: 15 amino acids. The CDR3 DNA reads as TGTGCCAGCAGCTATCACCGGGACAGTTCCTACGAGCAGTACTTC. Translating gives CASSYHRDSSYEQYF.

This clone came up once. The chain combines TRBV19 with TRBJ1-1; the D is unclear. CDR1 and CDR2 from the germline V gene are LNHDA and SQIVND (reference sequence). V was shortened by 2 bases and J by 1 base, with 5 bases between the two germline ends. The CDR3 has 13 residues. This CDR3 reads CASSIIRNTEAFF. As DNA, the CDR3 is TGTGCCAGTAGTATAATCAGGAACACTGAAGCTTTCTTT.

The chain uses TRBV7-6 and TRBJ2-5; 7 nucleotides agree with TRBD1. This CDR3 has 15 residues. The germline CDR1 and CDR2 sequences are SGHVS and FNYEAQ. V lost 5 bases to trimming and J lost 2 bases; unmatched junction nucleotides: 8. CDR3 region: CASSARDSHQETQYF. As DNA, the CDR3 is TGTGCCAGCAGCGCACGGGACAGCCATCAAGAGACCCAGTACTTC.

J is TRBJ2-5 and V is TRBV4-1; D may be TRBD2 (5 bases). Germline V CDR1 and CDR2: MGHRA, YSYEKL. V was clipped by 10 bases and J by 5 bases, with 23 bases between them. The CDR3 length is 15 residues. In nucleotides, the CDR3 is TGCGCCACTACTTCCACGGGGAACCACGGGGAGACCCAGTACTTC. It codes for CATTSTGNHGETQYF.

The chain is built from TRBV5-6 and TRBJ1-5; 7 nucleotides agree with TRBD1. CDR1 and CDR2 from the germline V gene are SGHDT and YYEEEE. Trimming cost V 4 bases and J 0 bases; bases outside gene matches: 7. This CDR3 region has 16 residues. The CDR3 DNA reads as TGTGCCAGCAGCATATGGGGGACAGTTAGCAATCAGCCCCAGCATTTT. Translation gives CASSIWGTVSNQPQHF.

This chain joins TRBV27 and TRBJ2-7, with D maybe TRBD1 (5 bases). Germline values: CDR1 MNHEY, CDR2 SMNVEV (reference sequence). The CDR3 is made up of 15 amino acids. V lost 1 base, J lost 0 bases, and 10 bases lay in between. Here the CDR3 reads CASSLWGSSSYEQYF. The CDR3 DNA reads TGTGCCAGCAGTTTATGGGGCTCTAGCTCCTACGAGCAGTACTTC.

This rearrangement joins TRBV5-1 to TRBJ2-4; either TRBD1 or TRBD2 may fit D (7 bases each). This CDR3 region has 16 residues. The germline CDR1 and CDR2 sequences are SGHRS and YFSETQ. Trimming took off 9 bases at V and 7 bases at J, with 26 bases between the two ends. The CDR3 reads CATSRGGSPNANIQYF. The CDR3 bases are TGCGCCACCTCCAGGGGGGGTAGCCCTAACGCGAACATTCAGTACTTC.

This rearrangement joins TRBV14 to TRBJ2-3; no firm D call. Trimming left V 0 bases short and J 8 bases short, with 12 bases between. Looked up from germline, CDR1 is SGHDN and CDR2 is FVKESK. The CDR3 length is 14 residues. CDR3 region: CASSQDVGFRTQYF. The CDR3 DNA sequence: TGTGCCAGCAGCCAAGATGTCGGCTTCCGTACGCAGTATTTT.

The CDR3 is CASSQLLARVYEQYF. The DNA for the CDR3 is TGCGCCAGCAGCCAACTACTAGCCCGGGTTTACGAGCAGTACTTC. This chain uses TRBV4-1 with TRBJ2-5, with D tentatively TRBD2 (6 bases). The closer fit of TRBJ2-7 to the DNA end suggests the J call may be wrong. Germline V gene data show CDR1 as MGHRA and CDR2 as YSYEKL. The length of the CDR3 is 15 residues.

With respect to this clone: The sample holds other DNA sequences that translate to the same CDR3. The chain recombines TRBV5-6 with TRBJ2-7; no firm D call. The CDR3 covers 12 residues. Deletions cut 4 bases from V and 3 bases from J, with 8 bases between. The germline V gene encodes CDR1 SGHDT and CDR2 YYEEEE. CDR3 coding DNA: TGTGCCAGCAGCCTGGTCGGCTACGAGCAGTACTTC. Amino acid sequence: CASSLVGYEQYF. Full variable domain (missing parts from reference TRBV5-6 and TRBJ2-7): DAGVTQSPTHLIKTRGQQVTLRCSPKSGHDTVSWYQQALGQGPQFIFQYYEEEERQRGNFPDRFSGHQFPNYSSELNVNALLLGDSALYLCASSLVGYEQYFGPGTRLTVT.

The chain recombines TRBV5-6 with TRBJ2-4, with D maybe TRBD2 (6 bases). Germline CDR1 SGHDT, CDR2 YYEEEE. V lost 7 bases, J lost 0 bases, and 14 bases lay in between. This CDR3 comprises 15 residues. DNA for the CDR3: TGTGCCAGCGAGGAGGGGAGTGGAGCCAAAAACATTCAGTACTTC. It encodes CASEEGSGAKNIQYF.

This chain connects TRBV13 to TRBJ1-1, with TRBD1 identical over 9 bases. CDR3 length: 14 amino acids. Germline CDR1 PRHDT, CDR2 FYEKMQ (reference sequence). The junction had 2 bases not matched to a gene; V was cut back by 4 bases and J by 2 bases. The CDR3 is CASSWGQGNTEAFF. In DNA, the CDR3 is TGTGCCAGCAGCTGGGGACAGGGAAACACTGAAGCTTTCTTT.

This clone has a single count. V and J are TRBV6-5 and TRBJ1-2; D is possibly TRBD1 (5 bases). Germline V lookup: CDR1 MNHEY, CDR2 SVGAGI. Trimming took off 0 bases at V and 0 bases at J, with 11 bases between the two ends. There are 16 residues in the CDR3. The CDR3 bases are TGTGCCAGCAGTTACTCTTTAGGGGAAGCTAACTATGGCTACACCTTC. Translation: CASSYSLGEANYGYTF.

V is TRBV7-9 and J is TRBJ1-2, with TRBD1 as a possible D gene (5 bases). Per germline, CDR1 SEHNR and CDR2 FQNEAQ (reference sequence). Trimming stripped 2 bases from V and 3 bases from J, with 13 bases between. The length of the CDR3 is 15 residues. CDR3 region: CASSLSPGGDYGYTF. For the CDR3, the DNA is TGTGCCAGCAGCTTAAGCCCTGGGGGGGACTATGGCTACACCTTC.

CDR3 DNA sequence: TGTGCCAGCAGCTTTTGGCCGGAGGGAAAAGACACAGATACGCAGTATTTT. Amino acids: CASSFWPEGKDTDTQYF. V gene TRBV7-9 combines with J gene TRBJ2-3, with D possibly being TRBD2 (6 bases). Per the germline V gene, CDR1 is SEHNR and CDR2 is FQNEAQ (reference sequence). There are 17 residues in the CDR3. V lost 3 bases to trimming and J lost 2 bases, with 18 bases between them. The full variable domain, with the rest looked up from reference TRBV7-9 and TRBJ2-3, is DTGVSQNPRHKITKRGQNVTFRCDPISEHNRLYWYRQTLGQGPEFLTYFQNEAQLEKSRLLSDRFSAERPKGSFSTLEIQRTEQGDSAMYLCASSFWPEGKDTDTQYFGPGTRLTVL.

CDR3 sequence: CASSYWEGGYGYTF. The CDR3 nucleotides read TGTGCCAGCAGTTACTGGGAGGGTGGCTATGGCTACACCTTC. This chain uses TRBV6-5 with TRBJ1-2; no firm D call. The CDR3 runs 14 residues. The V and J ends lost 1 base and 4 bases respectively, with 10 bases between them. Germline CDR1 and CDR2: MNHEY and SVGAGI.

This clone was recorded once. The V gene is TRBV5-6, the J gene TRBJ1-2, with TRBD1 matching over 9 bases. The CDR3 loop spans 13 amino acids. Germline V gene sequence: CDR1 SGHDT, CDR2 YYEEEE. V trimming: 4 bases; J trimming: 13 bases; junction bases outside the gene matches: 11. In DNA form, the CDR3 reads TGTGCCAGCAGCCGGGCCGGGACAGGGCGTTGCACCTTC. As protein: CASSRAGTGRCTF.

The chain combines TRBV27 with TRBJ2-7, with 9 bases aligning to TRBD2. Trimming took 3 bases from V and 4 from J; bases not matched to a gene: 7. The CDR3 is 15 amino acids. The V gene's germline CDR1 is MNHEY and CDR2 SMNVEV (reference sequence). In DNA, the CDR3 is TGTGCCAGCAGTTTCTTAGCGGGAGAAAGATACGAGCAGTACTTC. Translated: CASSFLAGERYEQYF.

This clone was seen a single time. This sequence joins TRBV4-1 and TRBJ1-2; TRBD1 agrees at 7 bases. There are 15 residues in the CDR3. Germline loops: CDR1 MGHRA, CDR2 YSYEKL. With 2 bases clipped from V and 7 bases from J, the junction kept 10 bases outside the gene matches. CDR3 region: CASSQMTGSDFGYTF. The DNA for the CDR3 is TGCGCCAGCAGCCAAATGACAGGGTCTGATTTTGGCTACACCTTC.

The chain links TRBV5-4 to TRBJ2-7; D is tentatively TRBD1 or TRBD2 (5 bases each). Germline CDR1 is SGHNT and CDR2 is YYREEE (reference sequence). V lost 1 base and J lost 3, with 14 bases in between. CDR3 length equals 15 residues. CDR3 DNA: TGTGCCAGCAGCTTGTCGAGGGGTTCCCACTACGAGCAGTACTTC. It specifies CASSLSRGSHYEQYF.

The chain employs TRBV9 and TRBJ2-3; no firm D call. This CDR3 contains 14 residues. Germline values: CDR1 SGDLS, CDR2 YYNGEE. V lost 3 bases, J lost 0 bases, and 8 bases lay in between. In nucleotides, the CDR3 is TGTGCCAGCAGCGATTCCTCTAGCACAGATACGCAGTATTTT. The encoded protein is CASSDSSSTDTQYF.

As DNA, the CDR3 is TGTGCCAGCAACCCGATTTCCTACAATGAGCAGTTCTTC. It yields the protein CASNPISYNEQFF. V is TRBV13 and J is TRBJ2-1; D is unclear. Germline V CDR1 and CDR2: PRHDT, FYEKMQ (reference sequence). The CDR3 length is 13 residues. Trimming pared 7 bases from V and 1 base from J, leaving 8 bases between.

Comments on this clone: Additional DNA sequences in this sample encode the identical CDR3. The CDR3 sequence: CASSLWESTDTQYF. In DNA, the CDR3 is TGTGCCAGCAGCTTATGGGAATCCACAGATACGCAGTATTTT. V is TRBV7-9 and J is TRBJ2-3; D uncertain. The germline CDR1 and CDR2 sequences are SEHNR and FQNEAQ (reference sequence). Between the trimmed V and J ends, which lost 2 bases and 2 bases, there was a span of 8 bases. The CDR3 extends over 14 amino acids.

The chain carries TRBV19 and TRBJ2-5; 7 bases fit TRBD1. There are 15 residues in the CDR3. V lost 4 bases and J lost 3; bases outside the gene matches: 8. Germline assignment: CDR1 LNHDA and CDR2 SQIVND (reference sequence). The CDR3 region has the DNA TGTGCCAGTAGTAACACAGGGGATCCAGAAGAGACCCAGTACTTC. This encodes CASSNTGDPEETQYF.

This clone has only one observation. The chain is built from TRBV7-7 and TRBJ1-1; D gene unclear. CDR1 is SSHAT, CDR2 FNYEAQ, per germline (reference sequence). The CDR3 consists of 13 residues. With 0 bases removed from V and 1 base from J, the gap between germline ends came to 3 bases. The CDR3 loop is CASSLAENTEAFF. The DNA for the CDR3 is TGTGCCAGCAGCTTAGCTGAGAACACTGAAGCTTTCTTT.

The chain employs TRBV6-1 and TRBJ1-1; the D is unclear. CDR1 and CDR2 from the germline V gene are MNHNS and SASEGT. This CDR3 contains 14 residues. V lost 3 bases and J lost 3, with 11 bases in between. The CDR3 sequence is CASSDTNRYTEAFF. In DNA form, the CDR3 reads TGTGCCAGCAGTGACACCAACAGATACACTGAAGCTTTCTTT.

This chain joins TRBV5-4 and TRBJ2-7, with D possibly being TRBD1 (5 bases). The CDR3 covers 14 residues. Germline assignment: CDR1 SGHNT and CDR2 YYREEE (reference sequence). V shed 4 bases and J shed 7 bases, with 18 bases lying between them. For the CDR3, the DNA is TGTGCCAGCAGCACTACGACAACACAGGATGAGCAGTACTTC. As protein: CASSTTTTQDEQYF.